These 23 T cell receptor beta chains originate from one sample sequenced in a study of T cell responses to AZD1222 COVID-19 vaccine. Data came from immunoSEQ multiplex PCR; TCRdb stores just in-frame clones and leaves some out. The table lists 65,000 or so clones, 84% of them singletons. Sample: peripheral blood, taken on day 0 of AZD1222 vaccination. Receptors were obtained from an adult in good health.

The V gene is TRBV6-2 or TRBV6-3, the J gene TRBJ1-1; tentative D call: TRBD1 (5 bases). This CDR3 contains 14 residues. The V end was cut by 3 bases, the J end by 1 base, with 9 bases between. Germline V gives CDR1 MNHEY, CDR2 SVGEGT. CDR3 residues: CASSYRGTNTEAFF. The DNA for the CDR3 is TGTGCCAGCAGTTATAGGGGAACGAACACTGAAGCTTTCTTT.

The sample holds one count of this clone. This rearrangement joins TRBV10-1 to TRBJ1-4; D is perhaps TRBD1 (5 bases). The CDR3 is 14 residues long. Looked up from germline, CDR1 is WNHNN and CDR2 is SYGVQD (reference sequence). V lost 6 bases and J lost 2, with 10 bases in between. Written as DNA, the CDR3 is TGCGCCAGCAGCTCGGGGGGGACTAATGAAAAACTGTTTTTT. As protein: CASSSGGTNEKLFF.

The rearrangement links TRBV5-1 to TRBJ1-4, with no clear D. V lost 5 bases to trimming and J lost 0 bases, with 8 bases between them. In germline, CDR1 is SGHRS, CDR2 YFSETQ. The length of the CDR3 is 14 residues. CDR3 residues: CASRQEATNEKLFF. CDR3 bases: TGCGCCAGCAGACAAGAGGCAACTAATGAAAAACTGTTTTTT.

This chain connects TRBV10-3 to TRBJ1-2; 7 bases line up with TRBD1. Germline V CDR1 and CDR2: ENHRY, SYGVKD. The CDR3 is made up of 14 amino acids. J gave up 3 bases and V 5 bases, and 6 bases lay outside the gene matches. The CDR3 loop reads CAISRQGGDYGYTF. For the CDR3, the DNA is TGTGCCATCAGTAGACAGGGCGGGGACTATGGCTACACCTTC.

The CDR3 DNA sequence: TGTGCCAGTCGTTTGGGGGGGACCAACTATGGCTACACCTTC. It translates to CASRLGGTNYGYTF. This chain joins TRBV19 and TRBJ1-2, with TRBD1 as a possible D gene (5 bases). Germline values: CDR1 LNHDA, CDR2 SQIVND (reference sequence). The CDR3 contains 14 residues. The V end lost 8 bases, the J end lost 2 bases, and 15 bases lay between the germline ends.

On this clone: The junction and the germline gene differ at one end; a read error may be behind it. This chain links TRBV28 with TRBJ1-2, with D possibly being TRBD1 (6 bases). This CDR3 spans 12 amino acids. The germline gives CDR1 MDHEN, CDR2 SYDVKM. The DNA for the CDR3 is TGTGCCAGCACTTTACCAGGGGACGGCTACACCTTC. Protein: CASTLPGDGYTF.

The V call is TRBV28, the J call TRBJ2-7; TRBD1 matches at 12 bases. The CDR3 consists of 16 residues. With 2 bases clipped from V and 4 bases from J, the junction kept 6 bases outside the gene matches. The germline gives CDR1 MDHEN, CDR2 SYDVKM. The CDR3 spells CASSLSGTGGAYEQYF. The CDR3 DNA reads TGTGCCAGCAGTTTAAGCGGGACAGGGGGCGCTTACGAGCAGTACTTC.

The chain is built from TRBV12-3 or TRBV12-4 and TRBJ1-1; TRBD1 is a possible D gene (5 bases). V was cut by 3 bases and J by 5 bases, with 10 bases left in between. The CDR3 runs to 13 residues. This chain's CDR3 is CASSLYRLTEAFF. CDR3 sequence (DNA): TGTGCCAGCAGTTTGTACAGGCTGACTGAAGCTTTCTTT.

The genes are TRBV12-3 or TRBV12-4 and TRBJ2-2; D is uncertain. The CDR3 extends over 13 amino acids. Trimming stripped 7 bases from V and 6 bases from J, with 12 bases between. The CDR3 region has the DNA TGTGCCAGCACGTTTCAGGAAGCCGGGGAGCTGTTTTTT. This gives the protein CASTFQEAGELFF.

This chain connects TRBV2 to TRBJ1-4; possible D gene TRBD1, 6 bases. Trimming took 2 bases from V and 8 from J, leaving 12 bases between them. The CDR3 runs to 14 residues. Germline V gene sequence: CDR1 SNHLY, CDR2 FYNNEI. CDR3 in amino acids: CASSEPPQGEKLFF. The CDR3 nucleotides read TGTGCCAGCAGTGAACCCCCCCAGGGGGAAAAACTGTTTTTT.

This rearrangement joins TRBV28 to TRBJ1-6; possibly TRBD1 for D (5 bases). There are 12 residues in the CDR3. Looked up from germline, CDR1 is MDHEN and CDR2 is SYDVKM. CDR3 in amino acids: CAGGSWNSPLHF. In DNA form, the CDR3 reads TGTGCGGGGGGGTCGTGGAATTCACCCCTCCACTTT.

The V and J genes are TRBV5-1 and TRBJ1-4; unclear D gene. CDR1 and CDR2 (germline): SGHRS, YFSETQ. This CDR3 has 17 amino acids. V lost 0 bases, J lost 0 bases, and 12 bases lay in between. This chain's CDR3 is CASSLGLLAATNEKLFF. The CDR3 DNA reads TGCGCCAGCAGCTTGGGTCTCTTGGCTGCAACTAATGAAAAACTGTTTTTT.

The V and J genes are TRBV12-3 or TRBV12-4 and TRBJ2-7; tentatively, D is TRBD1 (6 bases). The CDR3 extends over 12 amino acids. V lost 7 bases and J lost 6, with 13 bases in between. The CDR3 region is CASNRGTSEQYF. As DNA, the CDR3 is TGTGCCAGCAATAGGGGGACCTCCGAGCAGTACTTC.

The genes are TRBV9 and TRBJ1-6; unclear D gene. V lost 4 bases to trimming and J lost 7 bases, with 15 bases between them. CDR1 and CDR2 (germline): SGDLS, YYNGEE. CDR3 length equals 15 residues. The CDR3: CASSLSRGSNSPLHF. The CDR3 region has the DNA TGTGCCAGCAGCCTGTCGCGCGGATCAAATTCACCCCTCCACTTT.

The chain links TRBV28 to TRBJ1-6; 11 nucleotides line up with TRBD1. The CDR3 covers 16 residues. Trimming cost V 8 bases and J 5 bases; bases outside gene matches: 8. From germline, CDR1 is MDHEN and CDR2 SYDVKM. The DNA of the CDR3 is TGTGCCAGCGGAGGACAGGGGGCTTTGGATAATTCACCCCTCCACTTT. The encoded protein is CASGGQGALDNSPLHF.

The gene calls are TRBV7-2 and TRBJ2-4; 7 bases agree with TRBD2. Trimming at V came to 8 bases and at J to 7 bases, leaving 8 bases not matched to a gene. From germline, CDR1 is SGHTA and CDR2 FQGNSA. The CDR3 consists of 13 residues. This chain's CDR3 is CASGAGVDNIQYF. The CDR3 DNA follows: TGTGCCAGCGGGGCGGGGGTAGATAACATTCAGTACTTC.

The count of this clone is one. Germline is not matched at one junction end, which may reflect a read error. The J gene is TRBJ1-6, the V gene TRBV11-2; D may be TRBD1 (6 bases). The CDR3 covers 15 residues. Germline V gene lookup returns CDR1 SGHAT and CDR2 FQNNGV. CDR3 region: CASTLDRGGTSPLHF. In DNA form, the CDR3 reads TGTGCCAGCACCTTAGACAGAGGGGGTACTTCACCCCTCCACTTT.

The chain is built from TRBV7-8 and TRBJ1-3; TRBD1 might be the D (6 bases). The CDR3 loop spans 14 amino acids. Germline V gene sequence: CDR1 SGHVS, CDR2 FQNEAQ. V was trimmed by 4 bases and J by 0 bases, leaving 7 bases between them. The CDR3 bases are TGTGCCAGCAGCTGGGACAACTCTGGAAACACCATATATTTT. Translated: CASSWDNSGNTIYF.

In this sample, this clone turned up a few times. This chain joins TRBV19 and TRBJ1-5; D might be TRBD1 (5 bases). The CDR3 consists of 14 residues. V lost 8 bases to trimming and J lost 2 bases, with 13 bases between them. The germline CDR1 and CDR2 sequences are LNHDA and SQIVND (reference sequence). CDR3 nucleotides: TGTGCCAGTGGGGGGAAGCTCCGCAATCAGCCCCAGCATTTT. Amino acids: CASGGKLRNQPQHF.

The chain couples TRBV10-3 to TRBJ2-7; D is perhaps TRBD1 (5 bases). Trimming stripped 4 bases from V and 0 bases from J, with 7 bases between. The V gene's germline CDR1 is ENHRY and CDR2 SYGVKD. The CDR3 has 13 amino acids. The CDR3 nucleotides read TGTGCCATCAGTGGACAGCCCTCCTACGAGCAGTACTTC. Translated: CAISGQPSYEQYF.

The chain employs TRBV5-1 and TRBJ2-2; no reliable D call. The germline V gene encodes CDR1 SGHRS and CDR2 YFSETQ. Trimming took off 1 base at V and 4 bases at J, with 5 bases between the two ends. This CDR3 has 13 amino acids. For the CDR3, the DNA is TGCGCCAGCAGCTTGAAGAGCACCGGGGAGCTGTTTTTT. This encodes CASSLKSTGELFF.

The CDR3 bases are TGTGCCAGCAGCTTAAACTCACTTTGGGGTAATTCACCCCTCCACTTT. Its protein is CASSLNSLWGNSPLHF. This chain connects TRBV7-2 to TRBJ1-6; D uncertain. Germline V gene lookup returns CDR1 SGHTA and CDR2 FQGNSA. The CDR3 runs 16 residues. Trimming took 2 bases from V and 6 from J, leaving 14 bases between them. The variable domain in full, completed from reference TRBV7-2 and TRBJ1-6, reads GAGVSQSPSNKVTEKGKDVELRCDPISGHTALYWYRQSLGQGLEFLIYFQGNSAPDKSGLPSDRFSAERTGGSVSTLTIQRTQQEDSAVYLCASSLNSLWGNSPLHFGNGTRLTVT.

This chain links TRBV5-1 with TRBJ1-5; D gene ambiguous. V dropped 2 bases and J dropped 4 bases, with 13 bases sitting between them. Germline V gene lookup returns CDR1 SGHRS and CDR2 YFSETQ. There are 15 residues in the CDR3. CDR3 sequence reads: CASSLQGSGNQPQHF. The CDR3 nucleotides are TGCGCCAGCAGCTTACAAGGGAGCGGGAATCAGCCCCAGCATTTT.